This TCR beta chain comes out of a study of T cells expressing NK-cell markers. Study-wide context: All TCR beta repertoires analysed originated from sorted CD3+CD56+NKG2C+, CD3+CD56+NKG2C- and CD3+CD56-NKG2C+ T cells.

The CDR3 sequence is 16 residues long. CDR1 is MNHEY and CDR2 is SMNVEV in the germline V gene (reference sequence). TCRdb derives one entry per CDR3 protein from the 5' RACE reads, leaving out DNA. The sample table sets out roughly 690 distinct CDR3 sequences. What was sequenced was blood T cells: a sorted CD56 or NKG2C T cell subset, CD4+ or CD8+ T cells, or bulk PBMC T cells (not recorded which). The receptor was derived from a woman aged 18-29 years in good health. This sequence joins TRBV27 and TRBJ1-1; TCRdb selects TRBD1, and the lack of DNA leaves this call unchecked. The CDR3: CASSFRQGRTNTEAFF.